These T cell receptor beta chains were read from a single sample in a study of early T cells in non-severe SARS-CoV-2 infection. TCRdb recomputed calls from the 5' RACE reads with MiXCR, one row per CDR3 protein. Of about 77,000 distinct CDR3 sequences listed, approximately 16% are singletons. Sequencing input: whole blood. Source of these receptors: an adult who was a healthcare worker with PCR-confirmed SARS-CoV-2 infection or an uninfected control (not recorded which). Both conserved end residues are part of each CDR3. Fields, in order: V gene, clone size, J gene, CDR3 protein. Some rows mark clone size as missing; the rest say once, few, many or name a class of expanded clone.

>TRBV6-6|few|TRBJ1-6
CASSYPQGSYNSPLHF
>TRBV12-3/TRBV12-4|few|TRBJ2-6
CASSPGGSGANVLTF
>TRBV29-1|many|TRBJ2-5
CSVASQETQYF
>TRBV19|.|TRBJ2-6
CASSIKNSGANVLTF
>TRBV5-1|many|TRBJ2-7
CASSPPSGRSYEQYF
>TRBV3-1|.|TRBJ2-1
CASSQDPPGRAEQFF
>TRBV21-1|few|TRBJ2-7
CASSKGVRADIPYEQYF
>TRBV14|few|TRBJ1-2
CASRRTGPRGYGYTF
>TRBV10-3|.|TRBJ2-3
CAISESNDGYYTDTQYF
>TRBV6-6|.|TRBJ1-6
CASSFILRTGGSFSPLHF
>TRBV28|many|TRBJ2-7
CASSSEYEQYF
>TRBV7-9|.|TRBJ1-1
CASSFIMNTEAFF
>TRBV7-6|few|TRBJ2-2
CASSYPPSGGSTGELFF
>TRBV12-3/TRBV12-4|.|TRBJ1-1
CASTRSGAEAFF
>TRBV18|.|TRBJ1-1
CASSPPDRDEAFF
>TRBV12-3/TRBV12-4|.|TRBJ1-5
CASRATGGNQPQHF
>TRBV2|few|TRBJ1-2
CASRDFNYGYTF
>TRBV9|.|TRBJ2-3
CASSSGSRGAGTDTQYF
>TRBV7-2|few|TRBJ1-5
CASSLESRTSGNQPQHF
>TRBV20-1|few|TRBJ2-7
CSARSPLPGGDYEQYF
>TRBV10-3|.|TRBJ1-1
CAISAGTVGGTEAFF
>TRBV30|few|TRBJ1-6
CAWSVRLMWDRAGSPLHF
>TRBV11-3|.|TRBJ1-1
CASSLDGSWEHMNTEAFF
>TRBV20-1|.|TRBJ2-1
CSAHGGAYNEQFF
>TRBV5-6|.|TRBJ1-4
CASSSQMVPPTNEKLFF
>TRBV29-1|few|TRBJ2-3
CSYGQGTDTQYF
>TRBV6-1|few|TRBJ2-5
CASHLILSVVQETQYF
>TRBV6-1|few|TRBJ2-7
CASSPVPGAYEQYF
>TRBV11-2|many|TRBJ2-3
CASSYGSGNGDTQYF
>TRBV12-3/TRBV12-4|few|TRBJ2-1
CASTPGRGNEQFF
>TRBV5-1|many|TRBJ2-4
CASSSTGGSGGAIAKNIQYF
>TRBV29-1|.|TRBJ2-4
CSIRRGNIQYF
>TRBV2|few|TRBJ1-4
CASSGQAVPNEKLFF
>TRBV28|.|TRBJ1-2
CASSFPRSGQDPYGYTF
>TRBV29-1|.|TRBJ1-1
CSVATGVGLLNTEAFF
>TRBV2|.|TRBJ2-3
CATLRAGRPTDTQYF
>TRBV28|few|TRBJ2-7
CATLRTRDYEQYF
>TRBV11-2|.|TRBJ2-2
CASSLKRVYTGELFF
>TRBV7-2|.|TRBJ2-1
CASSLLRVYNEQFF
>TRBV5-1|few|TRBJ2-5
CASSSGQSGPQETQYF
>TRBV6-6|.|TRBJ1-1
CASSSLKGAGHTEAFF
>TRBV6-1|.|TRBJ2-7
CASSSTGEGEQYF
>TRBV11-2|few|TRBJ2-7
CASSGRASGSSYEQYF
>TRBV16|.|TRBJ1-1
CASSPLRLPIEAFF
>TRBV14|few|TRBJ1-2
CAGGGRHGTYGYTF
>TRBV29-1|few|TRBJ2-1
CSATPRSSYNEQFF
>TRBV4-2|many|TRBJ1-5
CASSQERTDSNQPQHF
>TRBV11-2|many|TRBJ2-3
CASSGLRRGRTDTQYF
>TRBV28|few|TRBJ2-7
CASSLYQYEQYF
>TRBV24-1|few|TRBJ1-1
CATSDRTNTEAFF
>TRBV27|.|TRBJ2-1
CASSLSALAGHNEQFF
>TRBV12-5|few|TRBJ1-5
CASGTGGYSNQPQHF
>TRBV11-3|few|TRBJ2-3
CASSLPGTDTQYF
>TRBV29-1|many|TRBJ2-3
CSVGHIRTDTQYF
>TRBV24-1|.|TRBJ1-2
CATSEPRQGIYGYTF
>TRBV20-1|many|TRBJ2-1
CSARDWASGGNEQFF
>TRBV6-1|.|TRBJ1-1
CASSESTYTEAFF